Listed below are T cell receptor beta chains from one sample, sequenced in a study of Ad26.COV2.S vaccination and SARS-CoV-2 variants. Assay: immunoSEQ multiplex PCR; the TCRdb copy retains only in-frame clones and omits some. The sample consists of about 480,000 clones, roughly nine tenths of them appearing once. The sequenced sample was peripheral blood, obtained in a trial of Ad26.COV2.S vaccine versus placebo. The receptors derive from a person aged 18 to 65 who received the Ad26.COV2.S COVID-19 vaccine or a placebo. The CDR3 runs from the conserved cysteine through the conserved F or W. D genes are given only for firm matches. The size entry is marked missing in some rows and otherwise reads once, few, many or a size class.

TRBJ1-2 | TRBV11-3 | . | . | CASSLEGGGGYTF
TRBJ2-1 | TRBV3-1/TRBV3-2 | . | TRBD2 | CASSPPSGRSYNEQFF
TRBJ2-7 | TRBV27 | . | . | CASSFGEDPTYEQYF
TRBJ2-1 | TRBV7-9 | . | TRBD2 | CASSSQASGRGNEQFF
TRBJ2-1 | TRBV7-2 | . | TRBD2 | CASSLLTSGKYNEQFF
TRBJ2-3 | TRBV30 | . | TRBD1 | CACGQGADTQYF
TRBJ1-3 | TRBV6-5 | . | . | CASNGGHYGNTIYF
TRBJ2-1 | TRBV20-1 | . | . | CSASPTISSYNEQFF
TRBJ2-1 | TRBV24-1 | . | . | CATSDSYEQFF
TRBJ1-5 | TRBV5-8 | . | . | CASSSRGPSQPQHF
TRBJ2-1 | TRBV3-1/TRBV3-2 | . | TRBD2 | CASSPGTSSYNEQFF
TRBJ2-7 | TRBV5-1 | . | TRBD2 | CASSYLAESYEQYF
TRBJ1-2 | TRBV4-3 | . | . | CASSQGVVVGTEDLYGYTF
TRBJ1-5 | TRBV15 | . | . | CATSRRISGPYSNQPQHF
TRBJ2-3 | TRBV4-2 | . | . | CASSHVRGQRRADTQYF
TRBJ1-6 | TRBV2 | few | . | CASRVTAERSPLHF
TRBJ2-1 | TRBV29-1 | once | . | CSVEIRRAGRTYNEQFF
TRBJ1-1 | TRBV6-5 | once | TRBD1 | CASSLTTGVTEAFF
TRBJ2-5 | TRBV4-1 | . | TRBD1 | CASSLRDREQETQYF
TRBJ2-1 | TRBV4-3 | . | TRBD2 | CASSQASGAYNEQFF
TRBJ1-1 | TRBV19 | . | . | CASSRGGTEAFF
TRBJ1-1 | TRBV5-1 | . | . | CASTRDTGTEAFF
TRBJ1-4 | TRBV29-1 | . | . | CSVSAATNEKLFF
TRBJ1-6 | TRBV10-3 | . | TRBD1 | CATQGGSYNSPLHF
TRBJ2-2 | TRBV5-4 | . | . | CASSSPAGVELFF
TRBJ1-5 | TRBV30 | . | . | CAWSRPANYQPQHF
TRBJ2-7 | TRBV27 | . | TRBD2 | CASSLEAGTSGEYEQYF
TRBJ2-7 | TRBV28 | . | TRBD1 | CASRPPGTGVYEQYF
TRBJ2-2 | TRBV4-1 | . | . | CASSHNSGGLNTGELFF
TRBJ2-3 | TRBV14 | . | . | CASSQTRGFSSQYF
TRBJ2-3 | TRBV7-9 | . | . | CASSFLQWTYENTQYF
TRBJ2-7 | TRBV6-1 | . | TRBD2 | CASSVASGRGYEQYF
TRBJ2-1 | TRBV19 | few | TRBD2 | CASSKRTSGDNEQFF
TRBJ2-7 | TRBV2 | . | . | CASSAPRVGHEQYF
TRBJ2-2 | TRBV14 | once | . | CASSQVSGARTGELFF
TRBJ1-3 | TRBV6-5 | . | . | CASRRQGPGNTIYF
TRBJ2-1 | TRBV5-1 | . | . | CASSLGLVTNEQFF
TRBJ1-6 | TRBV30 | . | . | CAWSHEDNSPLHF
TRBJ2-7 | TRBV18 | . | TRBD1 | CASSPSTGGAYEQYF
TRBJ2-6 | TRBV7-3 | . | . | CASSPRGGRVSGANVLTF
TRBJ2-7 | TRBV7-9 | . | . | CASSTTPTYEQYF
TRBJ2-3 | TRBV29-1 | . | . | CSVDLGNTDTQYF
TRBJ1-1 | TRBV9 | . | TRBD1 | CASSNPGQGFGKNTEAFF
TRBJ1-4 | TRBV2 | . | . | CASAPGQATNEKLFF
TRBJ1-2 | TRBV6-5 | . | TRBD1 | CASSLDRVANYGYTF
TRBJ1-6 | TRBV9 | . | TRBD1 | CASSAGTGGNSPLHF
TRBJ2-3 | TRBV27 | . | . | CASRVRGVGTDTQYF
TRBJ2-1 | TRBV19 | . | TRBD2 | CASSQGTILVLSEQFF
TRBJ2-1 | TRBV30 | . | . | CAWRLGGEQFF
TRBJ1-2 | TRBV11-2 | . | . | CASSLGRGSGYTF
TRBJ2-4 | TRBV7-8 | . | . | CASSLGLAKNIQYF
TRBJ2-7 | TRBV3-1/TRBV3-2 | . | . | CASSQGLSYEQYF
TRBJ1-1 | TRBV5-4 | . | . | CASSFGTRGGTEAFF
TRBJ1-5 | TRBV6-6 | once | TRBD1 | CASSPQGSGQPQHF
TRBJ2-1 | TRBV9 | . | TRBD2 | CASATDDGRAYEQFF
TRBJ1-1 | TRBV7-9 | once | TRBD1 | CASSYTGGNTEAFF
TRBJ2-5 | TRBV9 | . | . | CASSATEWGSETQYF
TRBJ2-7 | TRBV10-3 | . | . | CAISESTASYEQYF
TRBJ2-1 | TRBV28 | . | TRBD1 | CASRSTGGRVDEQFF